This T cell receptor (beta chain) was identified during a study of molecular identifiers for immune sequencing clone quantification. There are many counts of this clonotype. Per germline, CDR1 SGHRS and CDR2 YFSETQ. This CDR3 has 15 residues. V lost 3 bases to trimming and J lost 7 bases; unmatched junction nucleotides: 11. TCRdb passed the PCR reads through MiXCR, listing each CDR3 protein once. Among about 40,000 distinct CDR3 sequences listed, approximately 24% were seen once. The V gene is TRBV5-1, the J gene TRBJ2-7, with 9 bases fitting TRBD1. Sequences were obtained from naive CD8+ T cells from blood, with Jurkat cell RNA spiked in. Subset here: FACS-sorted CD8+CD4-CCR7+CD45RA+ naive T cells. This receptor was taken from a human donor in good health. Some libraries in this study had Jurkat cell RNA spiked in. The CDR3 sequence: CASSSDRGGLEEQYF. CDR3 nucleotide sequence: TGCGCCAGCAGCTCCGACAGGGGGGGGCTAGAGGAGCAGTACTTC.